The clone carrying this T cell receptor (beta chain) was observed at least ten times. Its cognate antigen is unknown. The authors sequenced patients whose flow cytometry had shown CD8+CD57+ cell expansion. Germline CDR1 reads SGDLS; CDR2 reads YYNGEE. The CDR3 extends over 15 amino acids. V lost 3 bases to trimming and J lost 4 bases; unmatched junction nucleotides: 4. This entry belongs to a study of CD8+CD57+ T cells in acquired aplastic anemia. Whole-study results and caveats: The number of CD8+ CDR3 sequences shared by patients and controls was fewer than 35.

TCR beta VDJ and CDR3 were profiled, and genomic DNA was the template. TCRdb reanalysed the reads using MiXCR and keeps one entry per CDR3 protein. The sample holds over 150,000 distinct CDR3 sequences; nearly 50% are singletons and the top ten take over 10%. The clonotype comes from a human donor with aplastic anemia. The sample consisted of sorted CD4+, CD8+, or CD8+CD57+ T cells (not recorded which) from PBMCs. This chain connects TRBV9 to TRBJ2-1, with 10 bases that match TRBD2. As DNA, the CDR3 is TGTGCCAGCAGCGGCCCTAGCGGGGGATACAATGAGCAGTTCTTC. This gives the protein CASSGPSGGYNEQFF. Together with reference TRBV9 and TRBJ2-1, the CDR3 gives the full variable domain: DSGVTQTPKHLITATGQRVTLRCSPRSGDLSVYWYQQSLDQGLQFLIQYYNGEERAKGNILERFSAQQFPDLHSELNLSSLELGDSALYFCASSGPSGGYNEQFFGPGTRLTVL.